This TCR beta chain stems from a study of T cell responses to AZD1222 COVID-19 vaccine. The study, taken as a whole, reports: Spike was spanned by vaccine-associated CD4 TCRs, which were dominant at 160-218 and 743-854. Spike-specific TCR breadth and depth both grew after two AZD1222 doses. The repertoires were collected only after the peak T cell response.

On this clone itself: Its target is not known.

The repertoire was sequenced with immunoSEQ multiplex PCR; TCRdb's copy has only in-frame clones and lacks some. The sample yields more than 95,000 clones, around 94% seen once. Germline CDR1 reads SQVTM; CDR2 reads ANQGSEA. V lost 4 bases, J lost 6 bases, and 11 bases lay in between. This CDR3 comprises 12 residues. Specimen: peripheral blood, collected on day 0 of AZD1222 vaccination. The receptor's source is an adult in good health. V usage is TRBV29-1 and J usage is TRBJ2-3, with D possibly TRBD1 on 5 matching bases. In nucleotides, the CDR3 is TGCAGCGTTGTCAGGGTACCCGATACGCAGTATTTT. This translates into CSVVRVPDTQYF.